The 30 T cell receptor beta chains listed next were all sequenced from one sample in a study of T-cell reconstitution after alpha-beta-depleted transplantation in children. It was with unique molecular identifiers that the TCRbeta library was prepared. MiXCR was run by TCRdb on the PCR reads, yielding one entry per CDR3 protein. This table holds some 600,000 distinct CDR3 sequences, 10% to 15% found once. The specimen was PBMCs, mostly from graft donor cells, collected 360 days after TCRalphabeta/CD19-depleted stem cell transplant. Receptors were obtained from a male patient aged 10 to 17 who had a stem cell transplant for acute myeloid leukemia, so the T cells may come from the graft donor.

The chain recombines TRBV18 with TRBJ1-5; D might be TRBD1 (6 bases). V was shortened by 6 bases and J by 8 bases, with 14 bases between the two germline ends. Germline V CDR1 and CDR2: KGHSH, LQKENI. CDR3 length equals 13 residues. The chain's CDR3 is CASSPTGLKPQHF. The CDR3 nucleotides are TGTGCCAGCTCTCCCACAGGGTTGAAGCCCCAGCATTTT.

This clonotype was observed a handful of times. V and J are TRBV20-1 and TRBJ2-2; 8 bases are a match to TRBD1. Germline V gene sequence: CDR1 DFQATT, CDR2 SNEGSKA (reference sequence). There are 14 residues in the CDR3. V lost 6 bases, J lost 5 bases, and 8 bases stayed unmatched. CDR3 nucleotide sequence: TGCAGTGCCATGGACAGGGAGAAGACCGGGGAGCTGTTTTTT. Amino acid sequence: CSAMDREKTGELFF.

This sequence joins TRBV6-4 and TRBJ2-3; 15 positions agree with TRBD2. This CDR3 region has 20 residues. With V trimmed by 1 base and J by 6 bases, 14 bases remained unmatched. Per the germline V gene, CDR1 is MRHNA and CDR2 is SNTAGT. DNA of the CDR3: TGTGCCAGCAGTGACTTCTACGGACTAGCGGGAGGGCCGGGAGGGGATACGCAGTATTTT. Protein product: CASSDFYGLAGGPGGDTQYF.

This CDR3 is CSARDRVKLFF. The CDR3 DNA follows: TGCAGTGCTAGGGACAGAGTCAAACTGTTTTTT. V gene TRBV20-1 combines with J gene TRBJ1-4; TRBD1 is a possible D gene (6 bases). Trimming took off 3 bases at V and 11 bases at J, with 10 bases between the two ends. The CDR3 is 11 residues long. The germline V gene encodes CDR1 DFQATT and CDR2 SNEGSKA (reference sequence).

This clonotype was observed a few times. The J gene is TRBJ1-2, the V gene TRBV12-3 or TRBV12-4; 8 positions match TRBD1. With V trimmed by 5 bases and J by 4 bases, 3 bases remained unmatched. The length of the CDR3 is 13 residues. In nucleotides, the CDR3 is TGTGCCAGCAGTGGGGACAGGCTCTATGGCTACACCTTC. It is translated as CASSGDRLYGYTF.

This clonotype occurred a few times. The V and J genes are TRBV28 and TRBJ2-7; D is unclear. Trimming cost V 7 bases and J 6 bases, with 19 bases left between them. Looked up from germline, CDR1 is MDHEN and CDR2 is SYDVKM. This CDR3 spans 14 amino acids. CDR3 coding DNA: TGTGCCAGCACCGACCCCGGGTGGATGGGCGAGCAGTACTTC. It encodes CASTDPGWMGEQYF.

This chain uses TRBV7-2 with TRBJ2-3; 7 nucleotides match TRBD2. J was trimmed by 0 bases and V by 1 base; bases with no gene match: 7. The CDR3 is 17 amino acids. CDR1 and CDR2 from the germline V gene are SGHTA and FQGNSA. The CDR3 reads CASSLVPLAASTDTQYF. CDR3 in DNA: TGTGCCAGCAGCTTAGTCCCTCTAGCGGCTAGCACAGATACGCAGTATTTT.

The chain employs TRBV7-6 and TRBJ2-7; 9 positions agree with TRBD1. In germline, CDR1 is SGHVS, CDR2 FNYEAQ. The CDR3 length is 16 residues. After removal of 1 base from V and 3 bases from J, the junction contained 7 bases not matched to a gene. Here the CDR3 DNA reads TGTGCCAGCAGCTTAGTTAGGGGGACAGGGTTCTACGAGCAGTACTTC. It yields the protein CASSLVRGTGFYEQYF.

This clonotype was observed many times. The rearrangement uses TRBV5-1 and TRBJ2-1, with D possibly called TRBD1 or TRBD2 (6 bases each). V was shortened by 4 bases and J by 5 bases, with 13 bases between the two germline ends. The CDR3 is made up of 14 amino acids. CDR1 and CDR2 (germline): SGHRS, YFSETQ. The CDR3: CASSPGAGNNEQFF. The CDR3 DNA sequence: TGCGCCAGCAGCCCAGGGGCGGGGAACAATGAGCAGTTCTTC.

This clonotype was detected ten times or more. The rearrangement uses TRBV27 and TRBJ2-7, with D unresolved. This CDR3 is 14 amino acids long. Trimming shortened V by 4 bases and J by 4 bases, and 14 bases separated the two germline ends. Germline V gene lookup returns CDR1 MNHEY and CDR2 SMNVEV (reference sequence). The CDR3 bases are TGTGCCAGCAGTTACGCAGGCCCCCGGTACGAGCAGTACTTC. Translating gives CASSYAGPRYEQYF.

The chain joins TRBV20-1 to TRBJ2-5; perhaps TRBD2 as D (6 bases). V was trimmed by 1 base and J by 5 bases, leaving 11 bases between them. CDR1 is DFQATT and CDR2 is SNEGSKA in the germline V gene (reference sequence). The CDR3 covers 13 residues. CDR3 bases: TGCAGTGCTAGAGTCGGGGGTTTGGAGACCCAGTACTTC. As protein: CSARVGGLETQYF.

The V call is TRBV28, the J call TRBJ2-4, with no clear D. Germline values: CDR1 MDHEN, CDR2 SYDVKM. The CDR3 extends over 15 amino acids. V lost 7 bases to trimming and J lost 1 base, with 14 bases between them. The CDR3 DNA is TGTGCCAGCACCTCTGCAGACATGGCCAAAAACATTCAGTACTTC. It is translated as CASTSADMAKNIQYF.

V gene TRBV6-5 combines with J gene TRBJ1-1, with D tentatively TRBD1 (5 bases). Trimming removed 4 bases at V and 0 bases at J, with 15 bases between. This CDR3 has 16 amino acids. Germline CDR1 MNHEY, CDR2 SVGAGI. This chain's CDR3 is CASSFQGANMNTEAFF. The CDR3 DNA is TGTGCCAGCAGTTTCCAAGGGGCCAACATGAACACTGAAGCTTTCTTT.

At least ten counts were recorded for this clonotype. The CDR3: CASTDFNYGYTF. The DNA for the CDR3 is TGTGCCAGCACCGATTTTAACTATGGCTACACCTTC. V usage is TRBV6-5 and J usage is TRBJ1-2, with unresolved D. Per the germline V gene, CDR1 is MNHEY and CDR2 is SVGAGI. Trimming cost V 7 bases and J 1 base, with 7 bases left between them. This CDR3 has 12 residues.

This clonotype was observed a handful of times. The CDR3 DNA reads TGCAGTGCTAGTACTAGGTCGGCGGGAGGGTCCTACAATGAGCAGTTCTTC. Translation gives CSASTRSAGGSYNEQFF. This chain uses TRBV20-1 with TRBJ2-1, with TRBD2 identical over 9 bases. The CDR3 runs 17 residues. V shed 3 bases and J 1 base; nucleotides not matched to a gene: 10. CDR1 and CDR2 from the germline V gene are DFQATT and SNEGSKA (reference sequence).

This clonotype was picked up many times. The chain joins TRBV6-2 or TRBV6-3 to TRBJ2-7; 8 nucleotides align to TRBD2. The germline gives CDR1 MNHEY, CDR2 SVGEGT. This CDR3 comprises 18 residues. Trimming took 2 bases from V and 4 from J; bases not matched to a gene: 16. The CDR3 protein is CASSYHKDSASGPYEQYF. DNA of the CDR3: TGTGCCAGCAGTTACCACAAGGACTCGGCTAGCGGGCCTTACGAGCAGTACTTC.

This clonotype was picked up many times. This chain links TRBV28 with TRBJ1-1; 8 bases match TRBD1. Germline-derived CDR1 and CDR2 are MDHEN and SYDVKM. Losses at the gene ends were 3 bases for V and 8 bases for J; bases not matched to a gene: 5. The CDR3 totals 13 residues. The CDR3 sequence: CASSFPGGGEAFF. The CDR3 nucleotides are TGTGCCAGCAGTTTCCCAGGGGGCGGAGAAGCTTTCTTT.

The rearrangement joins TRBV6-2 or TRBV6-3 to TRBJ2-6, with unresolved D. The CDR3 runs to 15 residues. Germline CDR1 MNHEY, CDR2 SVGEGT. The ends were cut back, 4 bases at V and 4 bases at J, with 11 bases in the middle. CDR3 residues: CASSFQNTGANVLTF. As DNA, the CDR3 is TGTGCCAGCAGTTTCCAGAATACCGGGGCCAACGTCCTGACTTTC.

This clonotype came up a few times. The chain is built from TRBV29-1 and TRBJ2-5, with 7 nucleotides matching TRBD1. V was clipped by 7 bases and J by 4 bases; unmatched bases: 9. Looked up from germline, CDR1 is SQVTM and CDR2 is ANQGSEA. The CDR3 consists of 13 residues. In nucleotides, the CDR3 is TGCAGCGCTGGAAGGGGGCGCGGAGAGACCCAGTACTTC. Translation gives CSAGRGRGETQYF.

In its sample, this clonotype was seen a few times. This chain joins TRBV12-3 or TRBV12-4 and TRBJ2-2, with TRBD2 matching 13 bases. Trimming took 3 bases from V and 1 from J; bases not matched to a gene: 14. CDR3 length: 21 residues. CDR3 in DNA: TGTGCCAGCAGTTTGGGGCCCGATTACGGGACTAGCGGGGAGAACACCGGGGAGCTGTTTTTT. Its translation is CASSLGPDYGTSGENTGELFF.

V usage is TRBV19 and J usage is TRBJ2-7; 8 bases map to TRBD2. J gave up 3 bases and V 7 bases, and 5 bases lay outside the gene matches. Looked up from germline, CDR1 is LNHDA and CDR2 is SQIVND (reference sequence). The CDR3 totals 13 residues. The CDR3 DNA sequence: TGTGCCAGTATGGCGGGAGGCGGCTACGAGCAGTACTTC. Protein product: CASMAGGGYEQYF.

This clonotype was seen a few times. The rearrangement uses TRBV25-1 and TRBJ2-7; maybe TRBD2 (5 bases). CDR1 and CDR2 from the germline V gene are MGHDK and SYGVNS. CDR3 size: 13 residues. The germline V and J ends were trimmed by 4 bases and 3 bases, with 10 bases remaining between them. CDR3 nucleotide sequence: TGTGCCAGCAGTGGTCAGGAGGTCTACGAGCAGTACTTC. This translates into CASSGQEVYEQYF.

The sample holds many counts of this clonotype. The genes are TRBV6-5 and TRBJ2-2, with 12 bases that match TRBD2. The germline V gene encodes CDR1 MNHEY and CDR2 SVGAGI. Trimming removed 2 bases from V and 3 bases from J; junction bases left unmatched: 10. The CDR3 length is 19 residues. CDR3 in amino acids: CASSYIVLAGGGDTGELFF. The CDR3 coding sequence is TGTGCCAGCAGTTACATAGTACTAGCGGGAGGTGGGGACACCGGGGAGCTGTTTTTT.

This clonotype has ten or more counts. V and J are TRBV12-3 or TRBV12-4 and TRBJ2-1, with 12 positions matching TRBD2. The CDR3 is 15 amino acids. J lost 7 bases, V lost 6 bases, and 7 bases had no gene match. The CDR3 spells CASSWLAGGRNEQFF. As DNA, the CDR3 is TGTGCCAGCAGCTGGCTAGCGGGAGGGAGAAATGAGCAGTTCTTC.

This clonotype was observed a few times. The chain has TRBV9 and TRBJ2-5; 10 bases line up with TRBD2. Germline CDR1 reads SGDLS; CDR2 reads YYNGEE. This CDR3 is built from 16 residues. Trimming removed 0 bases from V and 1 base from J; junction bases left unmatched: 3. CDR3 sequence (DNA): TGTGCCAGCAGCGTAGAAGCGGGAGGGCTCCAAGAGACCCAGTACTTC. The encoded protein is CASSVEAGGLQETQYF.

This clonotype was observed a few times. The rearrangement links TRBV7-8 to TRBJ2-5; TRBD2 matches at 8 bases. V dropped 5 bases and J dropped 4; count of bases not matched to a gene: 9. CDR3 length: 15 amino acids. Per the germline V gene, CDR1 is SGHVS and CDR2 is FQNEAQ. The CDR3 DNA is TGTGCCAGCAGCCCCGCCAGGACTAGCTCAGAGACCCAGTACTTC. Protein product: CASSPARTSSETQYF.

The chain carries TRBV12-3 or TRBV12-4 and TRBJ2-3; 7 bases are shared with TRBD1. V gave up 3 bases and J gave up 2 bases; unmatched junction bases: 8. This CDR3 comprises 16 residues. The DNA for the CDR3 is TGTGCCAGCAGTTTGACAGGGCCCTTTTTCACAGATACGCAGTATTTT. Translated: CASSLTGPFFTDTQYF.

This CDR3 reads CSAQVGGGRQETQYF. CDR3 sequence (DNA): TGCAGTGCCCAGGTCGGGGGAGGGAGACAAGAGACCCAGTACTTC. The chain couples TRBV20-1 to TRBJ2-5, with TRBD2 matching 7 bases. The CDR3 is 15 residues long. Germline trimming cut 6 bases from V and 2 bases from J; bases unmatched to any gene: 12. The germline gives CDR1 DFQATT, CDR2 SNEGSKA (reference sequence).

The rearrangement joins TRBV20-1 to TRBJ2-3; 12 positions match TRBD2. V shed 5 bases, J shed 4 bases, and the junction held 10 bases outside the gene matches. CDR3 length: 16 amino acids. Germline lookup yields CDR1 DFQATT and CDR2 SNEGSKA (reference sequence). The CDR3 DNA is TGCAGTGCTGACGCAAGACTAGCGGGAGTCCCAGATACGCAGTATTTT. It specifies CSADARLAGVPDTQYF.

This sequence joins TRBV20-1 and TRBJ2-6; perhaps TRBD1 as D (6 bases). The CDR3 loop spans 16 amino acids. Per the germline V gene, CDR1 is DFQATT and CDR2 is SNEGSKA (reference sequence). V shed 6 bases and J shed 1 base, with 16 bases lying between them. CDR3 protein: CSADRPSRSGANVLTF. CDR3 sequence (DNA): TGCAGTGCCGACAGGCCCTCCCGGTCTGGGGCCAACGTCCTGACTTTC.